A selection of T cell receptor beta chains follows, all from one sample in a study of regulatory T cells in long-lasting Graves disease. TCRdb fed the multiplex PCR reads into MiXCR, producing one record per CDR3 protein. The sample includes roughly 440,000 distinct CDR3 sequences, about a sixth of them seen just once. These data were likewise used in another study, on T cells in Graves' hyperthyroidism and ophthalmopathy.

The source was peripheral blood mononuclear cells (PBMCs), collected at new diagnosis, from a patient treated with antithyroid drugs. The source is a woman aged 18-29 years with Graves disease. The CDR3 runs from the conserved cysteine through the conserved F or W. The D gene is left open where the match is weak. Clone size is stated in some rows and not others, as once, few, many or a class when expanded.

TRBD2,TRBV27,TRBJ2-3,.,CASSSPGLAGVVDTQYF,TGTGCCAGCAGTTCTCCGGGACTAGCGGGGGTGGTAGATACGCAGTATTTT
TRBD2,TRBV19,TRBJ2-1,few,CASSILRGRAGNEQFF,TGTGCCAGTAGTATCCTTCGCGGGAGGGCGGGCAATGAGCAGTTCTTC
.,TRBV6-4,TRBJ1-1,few,CASSDTGNTEAFF,TGTGCCAGCAGTGACACAGGGAACACTGAAGCTTTCTTT
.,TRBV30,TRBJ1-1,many,CAWEPGPRTEAFF,TGTGCCTGGGAGCCGGGACCGAGGACTGAAGCTTTCTTT
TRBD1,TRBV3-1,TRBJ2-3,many,CASSQRTGRTDTQYF,TGTGCCAGCAGCCAGAGGACAGGACGCACAGATACGCAGTATTTT
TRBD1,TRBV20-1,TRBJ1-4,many,CSARPLDRGEKLFF,TGCAGTGCTAGACCCTTGGACAGGGGTGAAAAACTGTTTTTT
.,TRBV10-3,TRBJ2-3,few,CAISGWTPGPQYF,TGTGCCATCAGTGGATGGACGCCGGGACCCCAGTATTTT
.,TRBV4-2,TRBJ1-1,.,CASSQVPLAEAFF,TGTGCCAGCAGCCAAGTCCCCTTAGCTGAAGCTTTCTTT
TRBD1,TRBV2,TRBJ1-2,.,CANSRQGYGYTF,TGTGCCAACTCCCGACAGGGCTATGGCTACACCTTC
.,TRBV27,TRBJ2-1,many,CASSAYTGSEQFF,TGTGCCAGCAGTGCCTACACGGGTAGTGAGCAGTTCTTC
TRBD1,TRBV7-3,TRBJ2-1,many,CASSPSGTDNEQFF,TGTGCCAGCAGCCCGTCCGGGACAGACAATGAGCAGTTCTTC
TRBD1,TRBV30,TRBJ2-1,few,CAWSERTGGYFF,TGTGCCTGGAGTGAGAGGACAGGGGGCTATTTCTTC
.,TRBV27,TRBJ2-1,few,CASSLVPGHDEQFF,TGTGCCAGCAGTTTAGTCCCAGGGCACGATGAGCAGTTCTTC
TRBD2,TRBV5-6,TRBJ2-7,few,CASSLFSGGGEQYF,TGTGCCAGCAGCTTATTCAGCGGGGGAGGCGAGCAGTACTTC
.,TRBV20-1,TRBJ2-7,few,CSARGELHSYEQYF,TGCAGTGCTAGAGGGGAATTACATTCCTACGAGCAGTACTTC
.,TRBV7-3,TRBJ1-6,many,CASSKTYNSPLHF,TGTGCCAGCAGTAAAACTTATAATTCACCCCTCCACTTT
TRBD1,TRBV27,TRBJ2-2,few,CASRRTGAGELFF,TGTGCCAGCAGGCGGACAGGGGCCGGGGAGCTGTTTTTT
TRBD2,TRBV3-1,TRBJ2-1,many,CASSRLAVEQFF,TGTGCCAGCAGCCGACTAGCCGTCGAGCAGTTCTTC
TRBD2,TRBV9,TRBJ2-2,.,CASSVEGLVSGELFF,TGTGCCAGCAGCGTAGAGGGACTAGTGAGCGGGGAGCTGTTTTTT
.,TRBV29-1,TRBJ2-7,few,CSVERENSYEQYF,TGCAGCGTTGAAAGAGAAAACTCCTACGAGCAGTACTTC
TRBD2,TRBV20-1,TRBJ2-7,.,CSANNLAGSSYEQYF,TGCAGTGCAAACAATTTAGCGGGAAGCTCCTACGAGCAGTACTTC
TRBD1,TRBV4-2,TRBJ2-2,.,CASSQGDSLANTGELFF,TGTGCCAGCAGCCAAGGGGACAGCCTCGCGAACACCGGGGAGCTGTTTTTT
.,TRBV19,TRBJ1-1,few,CASTDPTRGAEAFF,TGTGCCAGTACCGACCCCACCCGGGGGGCTGAAGCTTTCTTT
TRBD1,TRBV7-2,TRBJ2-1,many,CASKPGQEYNEQFF,TGTGCCAGCAAGCCGGGACAGGAGTACAATGAGCAGTTCTTC
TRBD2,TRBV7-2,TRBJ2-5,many,CASSLRTSGSETQYF,TGTGCCAGCAGCCTACGGACTAGCGGGAGCGAGACCCAGTACTTC